Shown below are 4 T cell receptor beta chains from a single sample sequenced in a study of T cells in localized non-small cell lung cancer. Here immunoSEQ multiplex PCR was the method, and the copy in TCRdb shows in-frame clones only, minus some. The profile covers some 30,000 clones, with around 90% appearing a single time and 5.5% to 6% taken by the ten largest. The sequences come from PBMCs, collected before any cancer treatment. Every receptor here comes from a man aged 35-75 years with stage II lung adenocarcinoma.

Remarks on this clone: The junction differs from germline at one of its ends, possibly a read error. The V call is TRBV2, the J call TRBJ2-5; D not resolved. Germline V lookup: CDR1 SNHLY, CDR2 FYNNEI. This CDR3 is 10 amino acids long. CDR3 DNA: TGTGCCAGCAGGGAAGAGACCCAGTACTTC. Protein sequence: CASREETQYF. Variable domain in full (rest from reference TRBV2 and TRBJ2-5): EPEVTQTPSHQVTQMGQEVILRCVPISNHLYFYWYRQILGQKVEFLVSFYNNEISEKSEIFDDQFSVERPDGSNFTLKIRSTKLEDSAMYFCASREETQYFGPGTRLLVL.

The chain carries TRBV6-4 and TRBJ1-1, with D unresolved. The CDR3 consists of 13 residues. V gave up 4 bases and J gave up 2 bases, with 8 bases separating them. The germline CDR1 and CDR2 sequences are MRHNA and SNTAGT. The CDR3 DNA reads as TGTGCCAGCAGTGTTAAACGTAACACTGAAGCTTTCTTT. As protein: CASSVKRNTEAFF.

This chain joins TRBV11-2 and TRBJ1-1; 9 positions agree with TRBD1. Germline trimming cut 4 bases from V and 3 bases from J; bases unmatched to any gene: 6. From germline, CDR1 is SGHAT and CDR2 FQNNGV. The CDR3 sequence is 15 residues long. In nucleotides, the CDR3 is TGTGCCAGCAGCTCCCACAGGGGGCGTGACACTGAAGCTTTCTTT. Translated, it gives CASSSHRGRDTEAFF.

In DNA form, the CDR3 reads TGCAGCGTTGATGGCGGGAGCTCCTACAATGAGCAGTTCTTC. Residues: CSVDGGSSYNEQFF. The chain has TRBV29-1 and TRBJ2-1, with 7 nucleotides matching TRBD2. V lost 3 bases, J lost 0 bases, and 2 bases stayed unmatched. CDR3 length: 14 residues. The germline V gene encodes CDR1 SQVTM and CDR2 ANQGSEA.